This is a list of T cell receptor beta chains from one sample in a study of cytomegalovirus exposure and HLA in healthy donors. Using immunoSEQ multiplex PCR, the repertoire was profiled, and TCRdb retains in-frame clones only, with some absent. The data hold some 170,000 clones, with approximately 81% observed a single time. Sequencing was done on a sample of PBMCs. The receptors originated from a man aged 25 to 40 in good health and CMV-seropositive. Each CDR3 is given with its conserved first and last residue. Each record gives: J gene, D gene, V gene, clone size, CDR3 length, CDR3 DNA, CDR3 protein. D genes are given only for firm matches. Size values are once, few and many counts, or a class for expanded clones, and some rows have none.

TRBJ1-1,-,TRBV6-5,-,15,TGTGCCAGCAGTTACACTCTAGTTGCGAACACTGAAGCTTTCTTT,CASSYTLVANTEAFF
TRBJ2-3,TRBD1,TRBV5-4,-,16,TGTGCCAGCAGCGTGGCCGGGACAGGGAGTTCAGATACGCAGTATTTT,CASSVAGTGSSDTQYF
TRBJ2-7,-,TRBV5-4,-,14,TGTGCCAGCAGCCCGCGAGGGAAGACCTACGAGCAGTACTTC,CASSPRGKTYEQYF
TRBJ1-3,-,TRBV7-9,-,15,TGTGCCAGCAGCTCCTCCAGACAGCCTGGAAACACCATATATTTT,CASSSSRQPGNTIYF
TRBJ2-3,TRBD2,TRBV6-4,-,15,TGTGCCAGCAGTCTCGCTAGCGGCAACACAGATACGCAGTATTTT,CASSLASGNTDTQYF
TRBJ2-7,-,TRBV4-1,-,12,TGCGCCAGCAGCCTGGGTGCGGACGAGCAGTACTTC,CASSLGADEQYF
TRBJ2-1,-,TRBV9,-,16,TGTGCCAGCAGCGTAGATGACGGGATGCTCTACAATGAGCAGTTCTTC,CASSVDDGMLYNEQFF
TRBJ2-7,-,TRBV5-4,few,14,TGTGCCAGCAGCTTCGGGGGGCCCGCCTACGAGCAGTACTTC,CASSFGGPAYEQYF
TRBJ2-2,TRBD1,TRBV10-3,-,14,TGTGCCATCAAAAGGGACAGTGAGACCGGGGAGCTGTTTTTT,CAIKRDSETGELFF
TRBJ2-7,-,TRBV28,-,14,TGTGCCAGCAGCTTGACTCCTACAAAGAGGGAGCAGTACTTC,CASSLTPTKREQYF
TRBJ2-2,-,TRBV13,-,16,TGTGCCAGCAGCTTAGCGGGGGTGGGGAACACCGGGGAGCTGTTTTTT,CASSLAGVGNTGELFF
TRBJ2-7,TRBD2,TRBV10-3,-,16,TGTGCCATCAGTGAGAGGGGCGGGACTACTCCTAGCGAGCAGTACTTC,CAISERGGTTPSEQYF
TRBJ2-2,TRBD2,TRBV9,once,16,TGTGCCAGCAGCGTGACTAGCGGCGCGAACACCGGGGAGCTGTTTTTT,CASSVTSGANTGELFF
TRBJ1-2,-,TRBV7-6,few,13,TGTGCCAGCAGCTTATATCCCGGGAACGGCTACACCTTC,CASSLYPGNGYTF
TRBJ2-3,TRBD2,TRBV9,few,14,TGTGCCAGCAGCGCTAGCGGCAGCACAGATACGCAGTATTTT,CASSASGSTDTQYF
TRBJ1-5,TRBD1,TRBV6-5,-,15,TGTGCCAGCAGTTACGGGCAGGGGGGAAATCAGCCCCAGCATTTT,CASSYGQGGNQPQHF
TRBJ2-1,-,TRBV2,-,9,TGTGCCAGCGGGACAGAGCAGTTCTTC,CASGTEQFF
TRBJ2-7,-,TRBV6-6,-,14,TGTGCCAGCAGTAAGGACAGACCCCCCTACGAGCAGTACTTC,CASSKDRPPYEQYF
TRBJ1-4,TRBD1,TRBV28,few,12,TGTGCCAGCAGAACAACGGGACAGGGACAAGCTTTT,CASRTTGQGQAF
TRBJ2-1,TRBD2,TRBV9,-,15,TGTGCCAGCAGCGAAAGCGGGAGGAGCTACAATGAGCAGTTCTTC,CASSESGRSYNEQFF
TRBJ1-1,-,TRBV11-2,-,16,TGTGCCAGCAGCTTACAGAGTACAGGGAGAAACACTGAAGCTTTCTTT,CASSLQSTGRNTEAFF
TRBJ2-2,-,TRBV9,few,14,TGTGCCAGCAGCGTCTACAGCCTCACCGGGGAGCTGTTTTTT,CASSVYSLTGELFF
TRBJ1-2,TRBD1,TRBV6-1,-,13,TGTGCCAGCGCAAGCCGGGGACAGCGTGGCTACACCTTC,CASASRGQRGYTF